The T cell receptor (beta chain) under discussion was sequenced for a study of T cell responses to AZD1222 COVID-19 vaccine. Study-level information: The analysis combined second doses at about 4 or about 12 weeks. General observations from the study: Receipt of two AZD1222 doses was followed by a rise in Spike-specific TCR breadth and depth.

The repertoire was sequenced with immunoSEQ multiplex PCR; TCRdb's copy has only in-frame clones and lacks some. Of tens of thousands of clones listed, more than 75% are singletons. A remark on this clone: Its antigen remains unidentified.

The CDR3 has 14 residues. V dropped 3 bases and J dropped 5 bases, with 13 bases sitting between them. Germline loops: CDR1 ENHRY, CDR2 SYGVKD. The starting material was peripheral blood, obtained on day 0 of AZD1222 vaccination. This chain uses TRBV10-3 with TRBJ2-5; either TRBD1 or TRBD2 may supply D (5 bases each). This receptor was obtained from an adult in good health. This CDR3 is CAISEQDSWETQYF. CDR3 nucleotide sequence: TGTGCCATCAGTGAACAGGACTCTTGGGAGACCCAGTACTTC.